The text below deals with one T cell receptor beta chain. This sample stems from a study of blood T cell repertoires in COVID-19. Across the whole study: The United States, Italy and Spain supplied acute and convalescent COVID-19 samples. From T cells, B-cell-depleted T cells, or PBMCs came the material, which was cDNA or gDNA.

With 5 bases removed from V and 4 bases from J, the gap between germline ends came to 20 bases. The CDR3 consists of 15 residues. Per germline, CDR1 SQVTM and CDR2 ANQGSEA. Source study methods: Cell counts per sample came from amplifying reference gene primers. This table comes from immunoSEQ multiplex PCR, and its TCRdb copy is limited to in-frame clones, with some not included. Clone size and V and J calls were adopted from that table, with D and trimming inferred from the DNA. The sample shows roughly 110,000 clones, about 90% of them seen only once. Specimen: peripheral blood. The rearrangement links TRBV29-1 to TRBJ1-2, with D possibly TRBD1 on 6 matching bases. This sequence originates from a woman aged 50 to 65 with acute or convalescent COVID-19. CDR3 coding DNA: TGCAGCGTTCCCATCGGGGGGCACCGTGGCTATGGCTACACCTTC. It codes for CSVPIGGHRGYGYTF.